This TCR beta chain emerged from a study of T cells after yellow fever vaccination. Synthesis of TCR cDNA relied on 5'RACE template switching, which attached a universal primer site and UMIs. TCRdb called the 5' RACE reads again in MiXCR, with one record for every CDR3 protein. This table has a few hundred thousand distinct CDR3 sequences, 3.5% to 4.5% appearing once. The germline V gene has CDR1 DFQATT and CDR2 SNEGSKA (reference sequence). The CDR3 extends over 12 amino acids. Trimming cost V 6 bases and J 4 bases; bases outside gene matches: 3. The receptor was derived from a man aged 18 to 29 who received the YFV17D yellow fever vaccine. The rearrangement joins TRBV20-1 to TRBJ2-3; 8 nucleotides align to TRBD1. The specimen comprised PBMCs, sampled 5 days after the yellow fever booster vaccination. Here the CDR3 DNA reads TGCAGTGCAGGGACAGGTTCAGATACGCAGTATTTT. Translated: CSAGTGSDTQYF.